Below, 13 T cell receptor beta chains from the same sample are listed, as sequenced in a study of cytomegalovirus exposure and HLA in healthy donors. Assay used: immunoSEQ multiplex PCR; TCRdb lists only in-frame clones, some missing. Among about 150,000 clones listed, less than 90% were seen once. The sample comprised PBMCs. The origin of the receptors is a man aged 18 to 29 in good health and CMV-seropositive.

The CDR3 is CSATQGYGYTF. DNA for the CDR3: TGCAGTGCTACACAGGGTTATGGCTACACCTTC. This rearrangement joins TRBV20-1 to TRBJ1-2, with a tentative D call TRBD1 (6 bases). Trimming removed 4 bases from V and 5 bases from J, with 8 bases in between. Germline V lookup: CDR1 DFQATT, CDR2 SNEGSKA (reference sequence). This CDR3 comprises 11 residues.

This chain connects TRBV6-1 to TRBJ2-1, with D maybe TRBD2 (6 bases). This CDR3 region has 13 residues. Germline CDR1 reads MNHNS; CDR2 reads SASEGT. Deletions cut 5 bases from V and 6 bases from J, with 11 bases between. This chain's CDR3 is CASSTLTSNEQFF. Written as DNA, the CDR3 is TGTGCCAGCAGTACCCTGACTAGCAATGAGCAGTTCTTC.

The genes are TRBV27 and TRBJ2-1, with 7 bases fitting TRBD2. Germline CDR1 is MNHEY and CDR2 is SMNVEV (reference sequence). CDR3 size: 12 residues. The V segment lost 3 bases and the J segment 14 bases; nucleotides outside the gene matches: 7. The CDR3 spells CASSFRTSQEFF. The CDR3 DNA is TGTGCCAGCAGTTTCAGGACTAGTCAGGAGTTCTTC.

The J gene is TRBJ1-1, the V gene TRBV18, with unresolved D. With 3 bases removed from V and 4 bases from J, the gap between germline ends came to 15 bases. This CDR3 is 15 amino acids long. Germline CDR1 and CDR2: KGHSH and LQKENI. The CDR3 here is CASSPSPSSFTEAFF. In nucleotides, the CDR3 is TGTGCCAGCTCACCGAGCCCCTCAAGCTTCACTGAAGCTTTCTTT.

The chain joins TRBV29-1 to TRBJ2-7; TRBD2 matches at 7 bases. CDR1 SQVTM and CDR2 ANQGSEA come from the germline V gene. There are 13 residues in the CDR3. With 2 bases clipped from V and 2 bases from J, the junction kept 3 bases outside the gene matches. CDR3 amino acids: CSVESGTTYEQYF. As DNA, the CDR3 is TGCAGCGTTGAATCCGGGACTACCTACGAGCAGTACTTC.

The chain couples TRBV30 to TRBJ2-4, with D perhaps TRBD1 (7 bases). Per germline, CDR1 GTSNPN and CDR2 SVGIG (reference sequence). The V and J ends lost 8 bases and 6 bases respectively, with 17 bases between them. The CDR3 is 13 residues long. As DNA, the CDR3 is TGTGCCAGCGGGCAGGGGGGAACAAACATTCAGTACTTC. Translated, it gives CASGQGGTNIQYF.

The rearrangement joins TRBV18 to TRBJ1-1; D gene uncertain. CDR1 and CDR2 (germline): KGHSH, LQKENI. With 6 bases removed from V and 4 bases from J, the gap between germline ends came to 12 bases. The CDR3 extends over 13 amino acids. This CDR3 reads CASSQDPGTEAFF. CDR3 DNA sequence: TGTGCCAGCTCTCAAGACCCGGGCACTGAAGCTTTCTTT.

The V call is TRBV30, the J call TRBJ1-2; TRBD1 aligns across 11 bases. Per the germline V gene, CDR1 is GTSNPN and CDR2 is SVGIG (reference sequence). This CDR3 contains 17 residues. V was pared by 3 bases and J by 4 bases, with 13 bases of the junction left unmatched. CDR3 amino acids: CAWSDSGTGGIGYGYTF. CDR3 coding DNA: TGTGCCTGGAGCGATTCCGGGACAGGGGGAATTGGCTATGGCTACACCTTC.

The chain links TRBV30 to TRBJ2-3; maybe TRBD1 (6 bases). Trimming pared 5 bases from V and 4 bases from J, leaving 16 bases between. Germline CDR1 and CDR2: GTSNPN and SVGIG (reference sequence). There are 14 residues in the CDR3. The CDR3 is CAWDRSKGADTQYF. The CDR3 DNA follows: TGTGCCTGGGACAGGAGTAAGGGGGCAGATACGCAGTATTTT.

The rearrangement uses TRBV5-1 and TRBJ1-1; possibly TRBD1 for D (6 bases). The CDR3 length is 13 residues. V was shortened by 0 bases and J by 3 bases, with 6 bases between the two germline ends. Looked up from germline, CDR1 is SGHRS and CDR2 is YFSETQ. CDR3 sequence (DNA): TGCGCCAGCAGCTTGGACAGGGACACTGAAGCTTTCTTT. Translated: CASSLDRDTEAFF.

The chain is built from TRBV9 and TRBJ2-2, with 11 bases aligning to TRBD2. The V gene end was trimmed by 0 bases and the J gene end by 5 bases; junction bases not matched to a gene: 15. Germline V CDR1 and CDR2: SGDLS, YYNGEE. This CDR3 is built from 20 residues. This CDR3 is CASSVADASGGRGRTGELFF. The DNA for the CDR3 is TGTGCCAGCAGCGTAGCTGATGCTAGCGGGGGGCGAGGCAGAACCGGGGAGCTGTTTTTT.

The genes are TRBV7-2 and TRBJ2-5; 11 bases fit TRBD1. Germline-derived CDR1 and CDR2 are SGHTA and FQGNSA. The CDR3 totals 15 residues. V lost 3 bases to trimming and J lost 4 bases; unmatched junction nucleotides: 4. The CDR3 loop is CASSFLDRGRETQYF. CDR3 bases: TGTGCCAGCAGCTTTCTGGACAGGGGGCGAGAGACCCAGTACTTC.

This clone was seen only a few times. V and J are TRBV27 and TRBJ2-7; TRBD2 is a possible D gene (6 bases). The CDR3 is 14 amino acids. The V end was cut by 5 bases, the J end by 4 bases, with 15 bases between. Per germline, CDR1 MNHEY and CDR2 SMNVEV (reference sequence). CDR3 DNA: TGTGCCAGCAGTACGCGAGTGGGGGGATACGAGCAGTACTTC. This translates into CASSTRVGGYEQYF.